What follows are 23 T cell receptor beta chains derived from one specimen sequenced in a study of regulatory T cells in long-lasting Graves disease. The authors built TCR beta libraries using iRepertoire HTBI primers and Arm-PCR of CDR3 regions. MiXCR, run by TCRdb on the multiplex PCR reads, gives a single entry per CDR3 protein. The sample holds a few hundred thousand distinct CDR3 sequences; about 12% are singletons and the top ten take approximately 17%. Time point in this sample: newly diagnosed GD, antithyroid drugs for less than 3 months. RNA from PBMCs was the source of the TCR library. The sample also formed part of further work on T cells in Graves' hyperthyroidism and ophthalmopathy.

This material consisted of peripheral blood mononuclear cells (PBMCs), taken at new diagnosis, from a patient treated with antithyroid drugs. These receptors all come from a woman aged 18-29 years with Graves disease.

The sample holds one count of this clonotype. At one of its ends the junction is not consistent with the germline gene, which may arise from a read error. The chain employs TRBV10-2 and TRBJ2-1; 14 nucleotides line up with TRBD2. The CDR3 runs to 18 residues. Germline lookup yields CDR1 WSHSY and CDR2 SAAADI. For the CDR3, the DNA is TGTGCCAGCAGTTTGACTAGCGGGAGGGCCGTCTACTACAATGAGCAGTTCTTC. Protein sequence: CASSLTSGRAVYYNEQFF.

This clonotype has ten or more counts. CDR3 sequence: CASSSSRGQGYTF. The CDR3, as DNA: TGTGCCAGCAGTTCATCGAGGGGGCAGGGCTACACCTTC. The rearrangement links TRBV6-2 or TRBV6-3 to TRBJ1-2, with 7 positions matching TRBD1. V gave up 4 bases and J gave up 8 bases; unmatched junction bases: 7. This CDR3 has 13 amino acids. CDR1 and CDR2 (germline): MNHEY, SVGEGT.

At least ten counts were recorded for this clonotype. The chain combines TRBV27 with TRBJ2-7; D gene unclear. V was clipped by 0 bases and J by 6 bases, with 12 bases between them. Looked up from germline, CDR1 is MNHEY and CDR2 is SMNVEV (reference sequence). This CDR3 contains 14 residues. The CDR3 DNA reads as TGTGCCAGCAGTTTATCGCCGGCAGGCCTCGAGCAGTACTTC. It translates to CASSLSPAGLEQYF.

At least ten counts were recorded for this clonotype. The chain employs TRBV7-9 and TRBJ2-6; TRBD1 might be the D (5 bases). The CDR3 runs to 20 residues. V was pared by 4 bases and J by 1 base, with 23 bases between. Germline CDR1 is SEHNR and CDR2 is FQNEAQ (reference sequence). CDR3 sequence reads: CASSSLWTRRVVSGANVLTF. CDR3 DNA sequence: TGTGCCAGCAGCTCCCTATGGACAAGGCGTGTCGTATCTGGGGCCAACGTCCTGACTTTC.

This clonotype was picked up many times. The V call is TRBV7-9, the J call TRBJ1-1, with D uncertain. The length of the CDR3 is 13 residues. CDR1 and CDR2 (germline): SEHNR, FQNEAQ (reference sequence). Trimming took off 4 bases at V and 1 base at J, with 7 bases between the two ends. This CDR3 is CASSSLGNTEAFF. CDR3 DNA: TGTGCCAGCAGCTCGTTAGGGAACACTGAAGCTTTCTTT.

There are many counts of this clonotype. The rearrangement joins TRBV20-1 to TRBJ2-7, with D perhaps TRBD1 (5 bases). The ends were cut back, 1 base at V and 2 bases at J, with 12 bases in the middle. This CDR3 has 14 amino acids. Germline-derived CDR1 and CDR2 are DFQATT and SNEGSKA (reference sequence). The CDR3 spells CSARGQNLTYEQYV. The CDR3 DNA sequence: TGCAGTGCTAGAGGACAGAACTTAACCTACGAGCAGTACGTC.

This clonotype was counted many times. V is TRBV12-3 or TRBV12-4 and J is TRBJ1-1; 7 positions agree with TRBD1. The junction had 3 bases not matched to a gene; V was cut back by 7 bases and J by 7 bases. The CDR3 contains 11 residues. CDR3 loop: CASNRDSEAFF. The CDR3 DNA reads TGTGCCAGCAACAGGGACAGTGAAGCTTTCTTT.

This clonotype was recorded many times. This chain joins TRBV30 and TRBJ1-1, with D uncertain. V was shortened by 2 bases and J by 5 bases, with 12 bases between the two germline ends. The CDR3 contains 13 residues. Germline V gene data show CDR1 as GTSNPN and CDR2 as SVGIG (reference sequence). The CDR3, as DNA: TGTGCCTGGAGTTTAGGAGCAGCAACTGAAGCTTTCTTT. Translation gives CAWSLGAATEAFF.

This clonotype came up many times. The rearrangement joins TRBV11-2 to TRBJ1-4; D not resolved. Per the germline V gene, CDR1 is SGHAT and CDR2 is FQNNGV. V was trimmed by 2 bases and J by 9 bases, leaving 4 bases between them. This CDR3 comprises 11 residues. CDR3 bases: TGTGCCAGCAGCTTACAGCAAAAACTGTTTTTT. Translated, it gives CASSLQQKLFF.

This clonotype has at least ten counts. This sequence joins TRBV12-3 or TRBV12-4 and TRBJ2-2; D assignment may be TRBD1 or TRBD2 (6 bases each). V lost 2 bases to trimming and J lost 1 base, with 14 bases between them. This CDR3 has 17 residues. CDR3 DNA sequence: TGTGCCAGCAGTTTAACCTGGAGGGGGGAGAACACCGGGGAGCTGTTTTTT. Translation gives CASSLTWRGENTGELFF.

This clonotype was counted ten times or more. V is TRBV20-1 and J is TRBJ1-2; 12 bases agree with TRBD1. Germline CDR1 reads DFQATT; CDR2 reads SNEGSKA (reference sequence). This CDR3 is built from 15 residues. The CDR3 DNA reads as TGCAGCTTCACCGGGACAGGGGGCCCTTCCTATGGCTACACCTTC. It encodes CSFTGTGGPSYGYTF.

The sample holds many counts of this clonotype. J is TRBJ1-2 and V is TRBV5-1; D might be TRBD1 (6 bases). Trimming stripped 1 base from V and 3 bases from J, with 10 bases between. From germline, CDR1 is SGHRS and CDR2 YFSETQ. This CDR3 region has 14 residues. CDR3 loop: CASSLTGQDYGYTF. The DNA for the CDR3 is TGCGCCAGCAGCTTGACGGGACAAGACTATGGCTACACCTTC.

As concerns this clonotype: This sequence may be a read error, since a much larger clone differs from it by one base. Here the CDR3 DNA reads TGTGCCAGCAATTTTAACGACAGGGGGTTCTATGGCTACACCTTC. This codes for CASNFNDRGFYGYTF. The genes are TRBV27 and TRBJ1-2; TRBD1 matches at 9 bases. This CDR3 is 15 amino acids long. From germline, CDR1 is MNHEY and CDR2 SMNVEV (reference sequence). Trimming at V came to 7 bases and at J to 4 bases, leaving 10 bases not matched to a gene.

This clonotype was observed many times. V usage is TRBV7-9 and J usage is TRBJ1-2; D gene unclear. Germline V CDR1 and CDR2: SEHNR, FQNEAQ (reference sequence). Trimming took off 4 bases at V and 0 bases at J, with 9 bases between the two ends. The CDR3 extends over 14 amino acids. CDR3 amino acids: CASSSQWANYGYTF. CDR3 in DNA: TGTGCCAGCAGCTCACAGTGGGCTAACTATGGCTACACCTTC.

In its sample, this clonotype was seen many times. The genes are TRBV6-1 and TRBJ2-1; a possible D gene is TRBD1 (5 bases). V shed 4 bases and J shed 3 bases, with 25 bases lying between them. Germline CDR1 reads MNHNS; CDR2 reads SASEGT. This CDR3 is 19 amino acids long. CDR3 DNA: TGTGCCAGCAGTGCTAGTCCGAAGGTTGTCCACAGGTACTACAATGAGCAGTTCTTC. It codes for CASSASPKVVHRYYNEQFF.

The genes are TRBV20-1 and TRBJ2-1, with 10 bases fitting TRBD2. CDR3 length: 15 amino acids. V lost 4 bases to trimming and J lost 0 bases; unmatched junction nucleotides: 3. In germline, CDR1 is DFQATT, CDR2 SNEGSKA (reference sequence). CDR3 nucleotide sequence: TGCAGTGCTACTAGCGGGAGTCTCTCCTACAATGAGCAGTTCTTC. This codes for CSATSGSLSYNEQFF.

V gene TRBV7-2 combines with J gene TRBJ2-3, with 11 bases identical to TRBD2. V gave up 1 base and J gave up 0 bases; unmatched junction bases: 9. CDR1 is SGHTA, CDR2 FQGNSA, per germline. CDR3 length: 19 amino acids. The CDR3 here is CASSLVVGTSGESTDTQYF. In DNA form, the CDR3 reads TGTGCCAGCAGCTTAGTCGTGGGGACTAGCGGCGAGAGCACAGATACGCAGTATTTT.

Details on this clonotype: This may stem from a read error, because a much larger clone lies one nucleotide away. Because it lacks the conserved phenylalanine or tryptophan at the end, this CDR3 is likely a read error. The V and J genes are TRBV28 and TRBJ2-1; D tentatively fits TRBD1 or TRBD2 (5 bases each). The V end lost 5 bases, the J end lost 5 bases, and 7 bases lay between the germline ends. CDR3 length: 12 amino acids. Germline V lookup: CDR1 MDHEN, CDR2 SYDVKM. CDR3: CASSVGDNEQFV. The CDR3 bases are TGTGCCAGCAGTGTGGGGGACAATGAGCAGTTCGTC.

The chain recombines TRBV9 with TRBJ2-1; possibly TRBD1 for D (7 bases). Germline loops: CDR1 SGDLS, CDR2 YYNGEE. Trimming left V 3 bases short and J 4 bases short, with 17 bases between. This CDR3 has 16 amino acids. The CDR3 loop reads CASSDQGGGSYNEQFF. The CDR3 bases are TGTGCCAGCAGCGATCAGGGGGGCGGAAGTTACAATGAGCAGTTCTTC.

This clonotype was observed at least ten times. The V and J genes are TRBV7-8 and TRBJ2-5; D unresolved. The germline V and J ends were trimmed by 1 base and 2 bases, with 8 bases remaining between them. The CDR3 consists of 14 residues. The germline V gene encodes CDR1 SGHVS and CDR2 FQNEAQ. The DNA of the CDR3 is TGTGCCAGCAGCTTAGAACCCGCACAAGAGACCCAGTACTTC. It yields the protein CASSLEPAQETQYF.

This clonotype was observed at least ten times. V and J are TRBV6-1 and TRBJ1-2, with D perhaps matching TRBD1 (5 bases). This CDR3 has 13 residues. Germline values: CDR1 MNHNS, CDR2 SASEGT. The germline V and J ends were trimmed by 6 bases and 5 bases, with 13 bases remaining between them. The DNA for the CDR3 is TGTGCCAGCAGACCCGACAGAGTATATGGCTACACCTTC. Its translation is CASRPDRVYGYTF.

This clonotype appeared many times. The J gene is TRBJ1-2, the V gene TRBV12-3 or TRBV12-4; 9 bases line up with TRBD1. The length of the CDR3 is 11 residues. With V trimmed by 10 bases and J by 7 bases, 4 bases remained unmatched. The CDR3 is CATDRGLGYTF. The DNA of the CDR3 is TGTGCCACGGACAGGGGACTTGGCTACACCTTC.

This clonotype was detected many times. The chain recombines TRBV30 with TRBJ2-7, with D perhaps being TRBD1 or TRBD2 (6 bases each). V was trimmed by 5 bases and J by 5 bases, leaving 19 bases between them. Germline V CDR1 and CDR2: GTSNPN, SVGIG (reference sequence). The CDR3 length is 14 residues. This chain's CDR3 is CAWARVGGLNEQYF. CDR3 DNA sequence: TGTGCCTGGGCCCGTGTAGGGGGGTTAAACGAGCAGTACTTC.